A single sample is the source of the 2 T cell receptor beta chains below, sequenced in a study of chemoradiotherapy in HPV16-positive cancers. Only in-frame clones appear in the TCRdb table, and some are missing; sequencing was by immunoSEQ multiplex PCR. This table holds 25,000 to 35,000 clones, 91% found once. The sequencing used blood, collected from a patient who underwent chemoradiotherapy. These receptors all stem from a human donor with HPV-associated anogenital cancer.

CDR3 amino acids: CASSYGGTGTYEQYF. The CDR3 region has the DNA TGTGCCAGCAGCTACGGGGGGACAGGGACCTACGAGCAGTACTTC. The chain recombines TRBV9 with TRBJ2-7, with 9 nucleotides matching TRBD1. The CDR3 covers 15 residues. V dropped 4 bases and J dropped 2; count of bases not matched to a gene: 7. The germline V gene has CDR1 SGDLS and CDR2 YYNGEE.

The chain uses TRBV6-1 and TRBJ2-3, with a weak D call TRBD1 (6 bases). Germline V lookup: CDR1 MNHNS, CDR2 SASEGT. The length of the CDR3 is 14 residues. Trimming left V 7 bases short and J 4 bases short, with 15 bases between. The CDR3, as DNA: TGTGCCAGCACCCGCAGGGGTGGGTCAGATACGCAGTATTTT. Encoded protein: CASTRRGGSDTQYF.